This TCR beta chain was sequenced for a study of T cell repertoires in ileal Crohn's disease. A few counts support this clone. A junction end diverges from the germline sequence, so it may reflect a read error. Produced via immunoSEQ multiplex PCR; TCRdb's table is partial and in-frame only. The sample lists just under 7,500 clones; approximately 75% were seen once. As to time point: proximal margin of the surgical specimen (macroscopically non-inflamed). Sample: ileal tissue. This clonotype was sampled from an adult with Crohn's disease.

CDR3 bases: TGTGCCAGCAGCTTGGGACAGGGGTTCCACTTC. It specifies CASSLGQGFHF. V gene TRBV7-9 combines with J gene TRBJ2-7, with 10 positions matching TRBD1. This CDR3 is built from 11 residues. In germline, CDR1 is SEHNR, CDR2 FQNEAQ (reference sequence). Together with reference TRBV7-9 and TRBJ2-7, the CDR3 gives the full variable domain: DTGVSQNPRHKITKRGQNVTFRCDPISEHNRLYWYRQTLGQGPEFLTYFQNEAQLEKSRLLSDRFSAERPKGSFSTLEIQRTEQGDSAMYLCASSLGQGFHFGPGTRLTVT.